The entry that follows covers one T cell receptor beta chain sequence. Study processing details: Using reference gene primer amplification, nucleated cell counts were estimated. The repertoire was sequenced with immunoSEQ multiplex PCR; TCRdb's copy has only in-frame clones and lacks some. D and trimming were read from the DNA, whereas the V and J calls and clone size are those reported in that table. The sample shows some 220,000 clones, about 82% of them seen only once. These data come from a study of blood T cell repertoires in COVID-19. Background on the study: Collection of acute and convalescent COVID-19 samples took place in the United States, Italy and Spain. PBMCs, B-cell-depleted T cells, or T cells provided the cDNA or gDNA that made up the material.

The sequence came from a woman aged 55-70 years with active or convalescent COVID-19. Sequencing was done on a sample of peripheral blood.

CDR3: CASGLGRQVAQAFF. CDR3 nucleotide sequence: TGTGCTAGTGGTTTGGGTCGACAGGTAGCGCAGGCTTTCTTT. The chain joins TRBV12-5 to TRBJ1-1; perhaps TRBD1 as D (6 bases). Germline CDR1 LGHNT, CDR2 FRNRAP. CDR3 length: 14 amino acids. V gave up 1 base and J gave up 11 bases, with 17 bases separating them.